A single sample gave rise to the 19 T cell receptor beta chains below, sequenced in a study of pediatric ulcerative colitis. The rectum was sampled with one to two pinch biopsies at colonoscopy. Generated by immunoSEQ multiplex PCR, the TCRdb table keeps only in-frame clones and is missing some. The sample carries 17,000 or so clones, approximately 69% recorded once. Sequencing used gut tissue. The source is a girl aged 10 to 17 with moderate ulcerative colitis.

This chain joins TRBV5-6 and TRBJ1-1, with TRBD1 matching over 8 bases. The CDR3 has 14 residues. Germline trimming cut 2 bases from V and 5 bases from J; bases unmatched to any gene: 5. CDR1 is SGHDT, CDR2 YYEEEE, per germline. The CDR3 DNA is TGTGCCAGCAGCTTCAAAACAGGGGGGACTGAAGCTTTCTTT. Its translation: CASSFKTGGTEAFF. Supplemented by reference TRBV5-6 and TRBJ1-1, the full variable domain reads DAGVTQSPTHLIKTRGQQVTLRCSPKSGHDTVSWYQQALGQGPQFIFQYYEEEERQRGNFPDRFSGHQFPNYSSELNVNALLLGDSALYLCASSFKTGGTEAFFGQGTRLTVV.

This chain joins TRBV5-1 and TRBJ2-1; D gene ambiguous. The CDR3 runs 15 residues. V dropped 2 bases and J dropped 2 bases, with 11 bases sitting between them. Germline CDR1 and CDR2: SGHRS and YFSETQ. The DNA of the CDR3 is TGCGCCAGCAGCTTCACGTCCGATACCTACAATGAGCAGTTCTTC. Protein sequence: CASSFTSDTYNEQFF.

This clone has more than one count but fewer than ten. The V gene is TRBV29-1, the J gene TRBJ1-1; D remains ambiguous. Germline V gives CDR1 SQVTM, CDR2 ANQGSEA. The length of the CDR3 is 10 residues. Trimming left V 6 bases short and J 8 bases short, with 10 bases between. The CDR3 sequence: CSVRLLEAFF. The CDR3 region has the DNA TGCAGCGTCCGGTTGTTAGAAGCTTTCTTT.

V is TRBV5-4 and J is TRBJ1-2; 8 bases agree with TRBD1. This CDR3 has 13 residues. The germline gives CDR1 SGHNT, CDR2 YYREEE (reference sequence). Trimming cost V 6 bases and J 2 bases; bases outside gene matches: 3. The CDR3 region is CASKQGGNYGYTF. In nucleotides, the CDR3 is TGTGCCAGCAAACAGGGGGGAAACTATGGCTACACCTTC. Full variable domain (remainder filled in from reference TRBV5-4 and TRBJ1-2): ETGVTQSPTHLIKTRGQQVTLRCSSQSGHNTVSWYQQALGQGPQFIFQYYREEENGRGNFPPRFSGLQFPNYSSELNVNALELDDSALYLCASKQGGNYGYTFGSGTRLTVV.

V and J are TRBV6-5 and TRBJ2-1; D unclear. V lost 5 bases and J 0 bases, leaving 11 bases between the germline ends. The CDR3 is made up of 15 amino acids. Germline V gene data show CDR1 as MNHEY and CDR2 as SVGAGI. The CDR3 DNA reads TGTGCCAGCAGTCTTGACAAGAGCTCCTACAATGAGCAGTTCTTC. Translation: CASSLDKSSYNEQFF.

The CDR3 protein is CASRLLLGETQYF. The CDR3 bases are TGTGCCAGCAGATTACTCCTCGGGGAGACCCAGTACTTC. The chain recombines TRBV27 with TRBJ2-5; D uncertain. Trimming cost V 6 bases and J 5 bases, with 13 bases left between them. Germline CDR1 and CDR2: MNHEY and SMNVEV (reference sequence). CDR3 size: 13 residues.

In the case of this clone: The germline gene is not matched at one end of the junction; a read error may be the cause. The CDR3 is CASSLAGGRTDTQYF. The CDR3 DNA reads TGTGCCAGCAGCCTAGCGGGAGGGCGCACAGATACGCAGTATTTT. This sequence joins TRBV7-2 and TRBJ2-3; 12 nucleotides match TRBD2. The length of the CDR3 is 15 residues. The germline gives CDR1 SGHTA, CDR2 FQGNSA.

J is TRBJ1-5 and V is TRBV2, with 8 bases that match TRBD1. Unmatched junction bases numbered 10, after V lost 7 bases and J lost 5 bases. Germline V gene lookup returns CDR1 SNHLY and CDR2 FYNNEI. The CDR3 contains 15 residues. CDR3 in amino acids: CASTNLQGGYQPQHF. The CDR3 region has the DNA TGTGCCAGCACTAACTTACAGGGGGGTTATCAGCCCCAGCATTTT.

The genes are TRBV29-1 and TRBJ2-3, with 7 bases matching TRBD1. From germline, CDR1 is SQVTM and CDR2 ANQGSEA. This CDR3 is 11 amino acids long. Losses at the gene ends were 7 bases for V and 5 bases for J; bases not matched to a gene: 3. CDR3 sequence: CSAGGIDTQYF. In DNA form, the CDR3 reads TGCAGCGCAGGGGGAATAGATACGCAGTATTTT.

About this clone itself: The sample contains more than one DNA sequence encoding this CDR3. V and J are TRBV9 and TRBJ2-1; tentative D call: TRBD1 (5 bases). The V and J ends lost 2 bases and 3 bases respectively, with 6 bases between them. The germline CDR1 and CDR2 sequences are SGDLS and YYNGEE. The CDR3 spans 13 residues. CDR3 sequence: CASSVDSYNEQFF. The CDR3 region has the DNA TGTGCCAGCAGCGTCGACAGCTACAATGAGCAGTTCTTC.

This clone was detected only a few times. This sequence joins TRBV7-2 and TRBJ2-5; a weak D match, TRBD2 (5 bases). The CDR3 is 15 residues long. Germline lookup yields CDR1 SGHTA and CDR2 FQGNSA. Trimming took 1 base from V and 6 from J, leaving 15 bases between them. As DNA, the CDR3 is TGTGCCAGCAGCTTAGGTTGGGGAAACGGGAAGACCCAGTACTTC. Translating it yields CASSLGWGNGKTQYF. Full variable domain (remainder filled in from reference TRBV7-2 and TRBJ2-5): GAGVSQSPSNKVTEKGKDVELRCDPISGHTALYWYRQSLGQGLEFLIYFQGNSAPDKSGLPSDRFSAERTGGSVSTLTIQRTQQEDSAVYLCASSLGWGNGKTQYFGPGTRLLVL.

The chain couples TRBV5-1 to TRBJ1-2; D may be TRBD1 (5 bases). CDR1 SGHRS and CDR2 YFSETQ come from the germline V gene. The CDR3 is 15 amino acids. V gave up 0 bases and J gave up 4 bases, with 13 bases separating them. In DNA, the CDR3 is TGCGCCAGCAGCTTGGTGGACGCCGGGGGCTATGGCTACACCTTC. Translating gives CASSLVDAGGYGYTF.

The chain is built from TRBV4-1 and TRBJ2-5, with 7 bases fitting TRBD1. This CDR3 is 14 amino acids long. The V gene end was trimmed by 4 bases and the J gene end by 1 base; junction bases not matched to a gene: 3. Germline V gene data show CDR1 as MGHRA and CDR2 as YSYEKL. DNA for the CDR3: TGCGCCAGCAGCCTTGGGACAGCCCAAGAGACCCAGTACTTC. Its translation is CASSLGTAQETQYF.

The table lists this clone with a count of one. Different DNA sequences within this sample yield the same CDR3. This chain connects TRBV6-1 to TRBJ2-3, with TRBD2 matching over 13 bases. After removal of 2 bases from V and 4 bases from J, the junction contained 0 bases not matched to a gene. Germline assignment: CDR1 MNHNS and CDR2 SASEGT. This CDR3 contains 15 residues. The CDR3 nucleotides read TGTGCCAGCAGTGAAACTAGCGGGGGGGCAGATACGCAGTATTTT. It specifies CASSETSGGADTQYF.

This rearrangement joins TRBV12-5 to TRBJ1-1; TRBD1 aligns across 7 bases. CDR1 and CDR2 (germline): LGHNT, FRNRAP. The junction had 9 bases not matched to a gene; V was cut back by 7 bases and J by 4 bases. The CDR3 is 14 amino acids. The CDR3 region is CASAPSGGGTEAFF. The CDR3 coding sequence is TGTGCTAGTGCCCCCTCAGGGGGAGGCACTGAAGCTTTCTTT.

The rearrangement joins TRBV19 to TRBJ2-1; a weak D match, TRBD1 (5 bases). The CDR3 totals 15 residues. Germline V gene lookup returns CDR1 LNHDA and CDR2 SQIVND (reference sequence). V was pared by 0 bases and J by 4 bases, with 10 bases between. The CDR3 DNA is TGTGCCAGTAGTATAGAGGCCCGACAGTACAATGAGCAGTTCTTC. Translating it yields CASSIEARQYNEQFF.

The chain employs TRBV5-1 and TRBJ2-7; 8 nucleotides align to TRBD2. Germline V gives CDR1 SGHRS, CDR2 YFSETQ. There are 13 residues in the CDR3. V trimming: 5 bases; J trimming: 5 bases; junction bases outside the gene matches: 6. The CDR3 is CASRRLATNEQYF. The CDR3 DNA reads TGCGCCAGCAGGAGACTAGCGACGAACGAGCAGTACTTC.

V usage is TRBV5-5 and J usage is TRBJ2-1; D is undetermined. This CDR3 contains 13 residues. V was pared by 4 bases and J by 8 bases, with 13 bases between. The germline V gene has CDR1 SGHKS and CDR2 YYEKEE (reference sequence). DNA for the CDR3: TGTGCCAGCAGCCTAAATAGGCCCTATGAGCAGTTCTTC. Translation: CASSLNRPYEQFF.

The V and J genes are TRBV6-1 and TRBJ2-3, with TRBD2 as a possible D gene (6 bases). The CDR3 extends over 13 amino acids. Per the germline V gene, CDR1 is MNHNS and CDR2 is SASEGT. The germline V and J ends were trimmed by 7 bases and 4 bases, with 12 bases remaining between them. The CDR3 DNA follows: TGTGCCAGCAAGGAGGGGACCCCAGATACGCAGTATTTT. Encoded protein: CASKEGTPDTQYF.